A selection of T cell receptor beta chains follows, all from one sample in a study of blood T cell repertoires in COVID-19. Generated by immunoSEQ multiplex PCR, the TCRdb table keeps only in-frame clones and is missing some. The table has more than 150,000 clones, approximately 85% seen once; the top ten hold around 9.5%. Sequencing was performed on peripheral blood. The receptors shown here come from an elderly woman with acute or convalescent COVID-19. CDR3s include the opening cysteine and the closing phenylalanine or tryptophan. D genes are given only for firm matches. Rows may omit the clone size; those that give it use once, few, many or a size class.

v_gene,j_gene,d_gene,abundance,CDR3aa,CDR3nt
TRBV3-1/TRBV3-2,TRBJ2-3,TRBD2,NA,CASSPTSGISGTQYF,TGTGCCAGCAGCCCAACTAGCGGGATATCCGGTACGCAGTATTTT
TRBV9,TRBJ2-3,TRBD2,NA,CASSLTSGGASSTDTQYF,TGTGCCAGCAGCTTGACTAGCGGGGGGGCCTCCAGCACAGATACGCAGTATTTT
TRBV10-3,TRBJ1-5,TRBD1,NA,CAIRQGADQPQHF,TGTGCCATCAGACAGGGGGCAGATCAGCCCCAGCATTTT
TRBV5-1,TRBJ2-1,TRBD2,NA,CASSLRREYNEQFF,TGCGCCAGCAGCTTGAGGCGGGAGTACAATGAGCAGTTCTTC
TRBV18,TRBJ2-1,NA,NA,CASSEDLYNEQFF,TGTGCCAGCTCGGAGGATCTCTACAATGAGCAGTTCTTC
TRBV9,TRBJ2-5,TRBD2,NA,CASSANEGLAGRETQYF,TGTGCCAGCAGCGCGAACGAGGGACTAGCGGGGAGAGAGACCCAGTACTTC
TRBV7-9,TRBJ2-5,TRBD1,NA,CASSLNGDRGGETQYF,TGTGCCAGCAGCTTGAATGGAGACAGGGGAGGTGAGACCCAGTACTTC
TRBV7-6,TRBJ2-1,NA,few,CASSLAYGRRNYNEQFF,TGTGCCAGCAGCTTAGCGTACGGGAGAAGGAACTACAATGAGCAGTTCTTC
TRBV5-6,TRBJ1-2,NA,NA,CASSHTTGKGYTF,TGTGCCAGCAGCCACACTACAGGGAAAGGCTACACCTTC
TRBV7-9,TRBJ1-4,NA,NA,CASSLTGLNEKLFF,TGTGCCAGCAGCTTAACAGGTCTTAATGAAAAACTGTTTTTT
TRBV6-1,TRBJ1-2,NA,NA,CASSEGTAASYGYTF,TGTGCCAGCAGTGAAGGGACAGCTGCCTCTTATGGCTACACCTTC
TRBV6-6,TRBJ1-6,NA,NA,CASSYSRGANSPLHF,TGTGCCAGCAGTTACTCGCGGGGGGCCAATTCACCCCTCCACTTT
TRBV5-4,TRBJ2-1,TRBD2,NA,CASSSSGSYNEQFF,TGTGCCAGCAGCTCTAGCGGATCCTACAATGAGCAGTTCTTC
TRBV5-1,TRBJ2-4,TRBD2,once,CASRTSGMTDIQYF,TGCGCCAGCAGGACTAGCGGGATGACGGACATTCAGTACTTC
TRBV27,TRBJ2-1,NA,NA,CASSYAARPSYNEQFF,TGTGCCAGCAGTTACGCAGCGCGCCCTTCCTACAATGAGCAGTTCTTC
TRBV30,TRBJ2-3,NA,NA,CAWSGDKQFTDTQYF,TGTGCCTGGAGTGGGGACAAACAATTCACAGATACGCAGTATTTT
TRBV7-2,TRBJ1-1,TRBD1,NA,CASSLGPDRASEAFF,TGTGCCAGCAGCTTGGGGCCGGACAGGGCTTCTGAAGCTTTCTTT
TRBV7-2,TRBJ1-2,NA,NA,CASSDMQLGYGYTF,TGTGCCAGCAGCGACATGCAGCTGGGCTATGGCTACACCTTC
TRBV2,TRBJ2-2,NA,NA,CASRKDRMDTGELFF,TGTGCCAGCAGGAAAGACAGGATGGACACCGGGGAGCTGTTTTTT
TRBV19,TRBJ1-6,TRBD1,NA,CASTGTGYNSPLHF,TGTGCCAGTACGGGGACAGGATATAATTCACCCCTCCACTTT
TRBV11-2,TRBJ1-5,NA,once,CASSWEEPQHF,TGTGCCAGCAGCTGGGAGGAGCCCCAGCATTTT
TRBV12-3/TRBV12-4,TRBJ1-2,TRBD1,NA,CASSRDSLYGYTF,TGTGCCAGCAGTCGGGACAGCCTCTATGGCTACACCTTC
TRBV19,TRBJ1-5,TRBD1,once,CASSTAGQLNQPQHF,TGTGCCAGTAGTACCGCGGGACAGTTAAATCAGCCCCAGCATTTT
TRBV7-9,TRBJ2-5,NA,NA,CASSTGETQYF,TGTGCCAGCAGCACGGGGGAGACCCAGTACTTC
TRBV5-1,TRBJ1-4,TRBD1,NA,CASSVGGTGVEKLFF,TGCGCCAGCAGCGTGGGAGGGACAGGGGTTGAAAAACTGTTTTTT
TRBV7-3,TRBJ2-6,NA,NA,CASSLRRAGANVLTF,TGTGCCAGCAGCTTAAGGAGGGCTGGGGCCAACGTCCTGACTTTC
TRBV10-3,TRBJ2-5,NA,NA,CAISESPSGTQYF,TGTGCCATCAGTGAGTCCCCCTCGGGGACCCAGTACTTC
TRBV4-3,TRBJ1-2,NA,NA,CASSQDTGPDKENYGYTF,TGCGCCAGCAGCCAAGATACAGGGCCGGACAAAGAAAACTATGGCTACACCTTC
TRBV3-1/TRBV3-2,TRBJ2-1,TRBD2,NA,CASSQDLRGGNEQFF,TGTGCCAGCAGCCAAGATCTCCGGGGAGGGAATGAGCAGTTCTTC
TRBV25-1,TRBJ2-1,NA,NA,CATAGGYNEQFF,TGTGCCACCGCTGGAGGGTACAATGAGCAGTTCTTC
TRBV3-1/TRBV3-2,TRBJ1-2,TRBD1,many,CASSRNGQGSWNYGYTF,TGTGCCAGCAGCAGGAATGGACAGGGATCCTGGAACTATGGCTACACCTTC
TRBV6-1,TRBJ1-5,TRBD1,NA,CASSAVGTGVGNQPQHF,TGTGCCAGCAGTGCGGTGGGGACAGGGGTTGGAAATCAGCCCCAGCATTTT
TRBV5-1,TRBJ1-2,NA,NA,CASSVTGDYGYTF,TGCGCCAGCAGCGTAACAGGAGACTATGGCTACACCTTC
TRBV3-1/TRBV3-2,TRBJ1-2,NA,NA,CASSPFAGARNTF,TGTGCCAGCAGCCCGTTTGCAGGGGCAAGAAACACCTTC
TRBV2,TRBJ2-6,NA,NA,CASRRTGQWVLTF,TGTGCCAGCAGGCGGACCGGACAGTGGGTCCTGACTTTC
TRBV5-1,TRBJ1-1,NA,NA,CASSKPGLNTEAFF,TGCGCCAGCAGTAAACCAGGGTTGAACACTGAAGCTTTCTTT
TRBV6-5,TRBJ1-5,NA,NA,CASNGNNQPQHF,TGTGCCAGCAACGGGAACAATCAGCCCCAGCATTTT
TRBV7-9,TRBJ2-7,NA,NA,CASSPTVSSYEQYF,TGTGCCAGCAGCCCTACCGTTAGCTCCTACGAGCAGTACTTC
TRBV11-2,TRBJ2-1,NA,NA,CASLLTGGLLDNEQFF,TGTGCCAGCTTGTTAACCGGAGGGCTATTGGACAATGAGCAGTTCTTC
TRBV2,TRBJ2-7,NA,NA,CASSEVSSEQYF,TGTGCCAGCAGTGAGGTGTCCAGCGAGCAGTACTTC
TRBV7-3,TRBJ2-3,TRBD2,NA,CASSLGLAGTTDTQYF,TGTGCCAGCAGTCTTGGACTAGCGGGGACTACAGATACGCAGTATTTT